Below, 16 T cell receptor beta chains from the same sample are listed, as sequenced in a study of blood T cell repertoires in COVID-19. Profiled with immunoSEQ multiplex PCR; TCRdb holds only in-frame clones, not every one. The sample records roughly 190,000 clones, about 80% being singletons. The sample taken for sequencing was peripheral blood. The source is a man aged 55-75 years with acute or convalescent COVID-19.

V usage is TRBV5-1 and J usage is TRBJ2-3, with D perhaps matching TRBD1 (7 bases). This CDR3 is 16 amino acids long. The germline CDR1 and CDR2 sequences are SGHRS and YFSETQ. The germline V and J ends were trimmed by 0 bases and 3 bases, with 14 bases remaining between them. CDR3 sequence (DNA): TGCGCCAGCAGCTTGGGGCCCCAGGGGGGTACAGATACGCAGTATTTT. Amino acid sequence: CASSLGPQGGTDTQYF. The full variable domain, rest sourced from reference TRBV5-1 and TRBJ2-3, is KAGVTQTPRYLIKTRGQQVTLSCSPISGHRSVSWYQQTPGQGLQFLFEYFSETQRNKGNFPGRFSGRQFSNSRSEMNVSTLELGDSALYLCASSLGPQGGTDTQYFGPGTRLTVL.

This chain joins TRBV5-5 and TRBJ2-1; D ambiguous. The V end was cut by 0 bases, the J end by 0 bases, with 7 bases between. Germline V gene data show CDR1 as SGHKS and CDR2 as YYEKEE (reference sequence). The CDR3 sequence is 15 residues long. CDR3 nucleotides: TGTGCCAGCAGCTTGGGAGGATTCTCCTACAATGAGCAGTTCTTC. The encoded protein is CASSLGGFSYNEQFF.

This clone came up once. The V and J genes are TRBV25-1 and TRBJ1-2; 7 bases map to TRBD1. V was pared by 8 bases and J by 8 bases, with 8 bases of the junction left unmatched. Germline V gene sequence: CDR1 MGHDK, CDR2 SYGVNS. CDR3 size: 12 residues. In DNA, the CDR3 is TGTGCCAGCGGCTTGACAGGGAGGGGCTACACCTTC. This translates into CASGLTGRGYTF.

The rearrangement links TRBV28 to TRBJ1-1; no clear D. CDR1 MDHEN and CDR2 SYDVKM come from the germline V gene. V was clipped by 7 bases and J by 0 bases, with 9 bases between them. The CDR3 extends over 13 amino acids. CDR3 DNA: TGTGCCAGCAAAAAGACACTGAACACTGAAGCTTTCTTT. Its translation: CASKKTLNTEAFF.

The rearrangement links TRBV5-5 to TRBJ2-3; 10 nucleotides match TRBD2. V lost 7 bases to trimming and J lost 0 bases; unmatched junction nucleotides: 14. Per germline, CDR1 SGHKS and CDR2 YYEKEE (reference sequence). CDR3 length: 18 residues. The CDR3 nucleotides are TGTGCCAGCGGGGGGACAAGCGGGAGGGCCTTCAGCACAGATACGCAGTATTTT. It encodes CASGGTSGRAFSTDTQYF.

The chain joins TRBV13 to TRBJ2-1; 10 nucleotides match TRBD2. The V segment lost 0 bases and the J segment 5 bases; nucleotides outside the gene matches: 4. This CDR3 contains 16 residues. The germline V gene encodes CDR1 PRHDT and CDR2 FYEKMQ (reference sequence). This chain's CDR3 is CASSLGGTSVDNEQFF. The CDR3 DNA reads TGTGCCAGCAGCTTAGGAGGGACTAGCGTAGACAATGAGCAGTTCTTC.

The rearrangement uses TRBV3-1 (or the pseudogene TRBV3-2) and TRBJ2-7; D remains unclear. The CDR3 is 15 residues long. The germline V gene has CDR1 LGHDT and CDR2 YNNKEL (reference sequence). V shed 0 bases and J shed 6 bases, with 15 bases lying between them. CDR3 in DNA: TGTGCCAGCAGCCAAGATTGGCCCGTGTCTGGCGAGCAGTACTTC. Protein product: CASSQDWPVSGEQYF.

The chain carries TRBV19 and TRBJ1-2, with D unclear. Trimming took 2 bases from V and 6 from J, leaving 16 bases between them. The CDR3 totals 15 residues. Germline V gives CDR1 LNHDA, CDR2 SQIVND (reference sequence). CDR3 sequence (DNA): TGTGCCAGTAGTATATCGTGGGCCCCGGGGAATGGCTACACCTTC. Encoded protein: CASSISWAPGNGYTF.

This chain uses TRBV28 with TRBJ2-3; a weak D match, TRBD2 (6 bases). V was trimmed by 4 bases and J by 3 bases, leaving 8 bases between them. CDR3 length equals 13 residues. The V gene's germline CDR1 is MDHEN and CDR2 SYDVKM. The CDR3 DNA is TGTGCCAGCAGTTGGACTAATACAGATACGCAGTATTTT. Translated, it gives CASSWTNTDTQYF.

This clone was seen a handful of times. Here the CDR3 DNA reads TGTGCCAGCATGACAGGACAGTACAATGAGCAGTTCTTC. The encoded protein is CASMTGQYNEQFF. J is TRBJ2-1 and V is TRBV2; possibly TRBD1 for D (6 bases). Germline lookup yields CDR1 SNHLY and CDR2 FYNNEI. The ends were cut back, 7 bases at V and 4 bases at J, with 11 bases in the middle. CDR3 length equals 13 residues. Variable domain in full (rest from reference TRBV2 and TRBJ2-1): EPEVTQTPSHQVTQMGQEVILRCVPISNHLYFYWYRQILGQKVEFLVSFYNNEISEKSEIFDDQFSVERPDGSNFTLKIRSTKLEDSAMYFCASMTGQYNEQFFGPGTRLTVL.

This clone was seen only a few times. The chain couples TRBV20-1 to TRBJ2-7, with TRBD2 identical over 9 bases. Germline trimming cut 3 bases from V and 8 bases from J; bases unmatched to any gene: 8. Germline CDR1 reads DFQATT; CDR2 reads SNEGSKA (reference sequence). This CDR3 comprises 13 residues. CDR3 region: CSASLREGSQQYF. The DNA of the CDR3 is TGCAGTGCTAGTCTGCGGGAGGGCTCCCAGCAGTACTTC.

V is TRBV4-1 and J is TRBJ2-5, with 8 positions matching TRBD2. CDR3 length: 16 amino acids. V lost 0 bases and J lost 1; bases outside the gene matches: 4. CDR1 is MGHRA and CDR2 is YSYEKL in the germline V gene. The CDR3 DNA is TGCGCCAGCAGCCAAGAATGGCGGGGGGCCCAAGAGACCCAGTACTTC. This translates into CASSQEWRGAQETQYF.

To note about this clone: At one of its ends the junction is not consistent with the germline gene, which may arise from a read error. This chain uses TRBV2 with TRBJ2-5, with TRBD1 as a possible D gene (5 bases). The CDR3 covers 12 residues. CDR1 and CDR2 (germline): SNHLY, FYNNEI. The DNA for the CDR3 is TGTGTCAGCCTCGTCATGGGGCAGACCCAGTACTTC. Residues: CVSLVMGQTQYF.

The chain employs TRBV19 and TRBJ1-4, with TRBD1 identical over 8 bases. Germline loops: CDR1 LNHDA, CDR2 SQIVND (reference sequence). The V gene end was trimmed by 3 bases and the J gene end by 5 bases; junction bases not matched to a gene: 2. CDR3 size: 14 residues. The CDR3 nucleotides are TGTGCCAGTAGTATTGACAGGGGAAATGAAAAACTGTTTTTT. This encodes CASSIDRGNEKLFF.

The chain is built from TRBV6-5 and TRBJ2-2; a possible D gene is TRBD1 (5 bases). Trimming stripped 5 bases from V and 1 base from J, with 11 bases between. Germline CDR1 reads MNHEY; CDR2 reads SVGAGI. The CDR3 runs 15 residues. CDR3 region: CASSRQQENTGELFF. The CDR3 DNA reads as TGTGCCAGCAGTCGCCAACAGGAGAACACCGGGGAGCTGTTTTTT.

The chain links TRBV11-2 to TRBJ2-7; TRBD2 matches 7 bases. V trimming: 0 bases; J trimming: 4 bases; junction bases outside the gene matches: 6. The CDR3 has 15 amino acids. CDR1 and CDR2 (germline): SGHAT, FQNNGV. CDR3 sequence: CASSLDPSGIYEQYF. The DNA of the CDR3 is TGTGCCAGCAGCTTAGATCCTAGCGGTATATACGAGCAGTACTTC.